Below, one TCR beta chain is given with its context. The protocol was immunoSEQ multiplex PCR, while the TCRdb copy is restricted to in-frame clones and leaves out a portion. Here the sample spans approximately 81,000 clones, nearly 96% being singletons. The sample is drawn from a study of technical replicates of blood from a handful of donors. Sequencing input: T cells isolated from PBMCs. This clonotype was obtained from a human donor in good health.

The CDR3: CSAQGSEQYF. CDR3 bases: TGCAGCGCCCAGGGGTCCGAGCAGTACTTC. V is TRBV29-1 and J is TRBJ2-7, with TRBD1 as a possible D gene (6 bases). The CDR3 has 10 residues. Trimming removed 7 bases from V and 6 bases from J, with 10 bases in between. Germline V lookup: CDR1 SQVTM, CDR2 ANQGSEA.